This TCR beta chain is from a study of T cell clonotyping in hematopoietic cell transplantation. Study-level information: Recipients' pretransplant samples followed cytoreduction.

Concerning this clone: Antigen unknown.

Points from the study as a whole: No sorting was done, leaving CD4 and CD8 contributions mixed. Recipient TCR diversity dropped after transplant; expanded clonotypes rose from day 30 to 180.

Germline V gene data show CDR1 as LNHDA and CDR2 as SQIVND (reference sequence). The CDR3 runs to 20 residues. V was trimmed by 5 bases and J by 5 bases, leaving 33 bases between them. TCRdb keeps only in-frame clones here, not all; method: immunoSEQ multiplex PCR. The sample lists tens of thousands of clones, 85% to 95% seen once, with about 1.5% in the top ten. Sample time point: recipient sample about 28 days before transplant, after cytoreduction. Blood collection times were about day -28 and days 30, 100, 180 posttransplant. The source material was peripheral blood mononuclear cells, sampled before stem cell transplant. This clonotype originated in a man aged 40-49 years with chronic myeloid leukemia. Some clones in this sample may be carry-over from other donors' samples. The genes are TRBV19 and TRBJ2-5, with TRBD1 as a possible D gene (6 bases). The CDR3 loop is CASSPTRGRRGSSVRETQYF. The CDR3 DNA reads as TGTGCCAGTAGTCCGACCAGGGGTAGGAGAGGTTCGTCAGTTCGGGAGACCCAGTACTTC. The full variable domain, rest sourced from reference TRBV19 and TRBJ2-5, is DGGITQSPKYLFRKEGQNVTLSCEQNLNHDAMYWYRQDPGQGLRLIYYSQIVNDFQKGDIAEGYSVSREKKESFPLTVTSAQKNPTAFYLCASSPTRGRRGSSVRETQYFGPGTRLLVL.